This entry is about one TCR beta chain. This clone occurred once. The antigen it recognizes is unknown. No per-base quality is available; no much larger clone lies one base away. This sample stems from a study of blood T cell repertoires in COVID-19 (dated by TCRdb to the early 2020s). With regard to the full study: Samples from collaborators originated in the United States, Italy and Spain and spanned both the acute and convalescent phases of COVID-19. The prospective study material was composed of cDNA or gDNA derived from T cells, B-cell-depleted T cells, or PBMCs. Deeply sampled blood TCRbeta repertoires from subjects exposed to, actively infected with, or recovered from COVID-19 were included in the dataset. A freely available public database, intended as a resource for researchers studying the immune response to SARS-CoV-2, is where the repertoires were released. Samples came from the ongoing ImmuneRACE study (first 160 participants) plus 1,254 subjects from 6 global collaborators. A de-identified subject ID, COVID-19 status, age in years and sex were almost always included in the sample metadata. Where available, HLA class I and class II types were taken from metadata supplied by the sample provider and were not determined by assay-based typing. Results and caveats for the whole study, not just this receptor: The quantity of clinical and demographic metadata differed by source and by participant and was supplied without curation.

At one collaborating source in Seattle, patients were enrolled during active infection and were followed longitudinally through the course of disease. The collaborating institutions used their own protocols to collect whole blood in K2EDTA tubes. For TCRbeta analysis, collaborators shipped samples as frozen whole blood, isolated PBMCs, or DNA extracted from either of those sample types. TCRbeta CDR3 regions were amplified from genomic DNA using the immunoSEQ Assay, a bias-controlled multiplex PCR. Per the source publication's procedure: The number of nucleated cells in each sample was estimated from the amplification of reference gene primers within the assay. To quantify the absolute abundance of each unique TCRbeta CDR3 rearrangement, sequence reads were collapsed and filtered. Productive Simpson clonality was computed per sample as the square root of Simpson's diversity index over productive rearrangements. Sourced from immuneACCESS, this table was stored by TCRdb with only in-frame sequences that have V and J called. A share of the clones is absent; for the studies checked, an unresolved V gene accounts for under half, and the remainder has no known explanation. V, J and clone size are those of that table, while D and trimming were read from the DNA. Here the sample has 70,000 or so clones; roughly 86% occur a single time. The ten largest clones represent 16% of the sample.

From its cysteine to its phenylalanine, the CDR3 spans 15 amino acids. Kept here is only the CDR3 DNA, which spans 45 bases and is read in frame from base 1. CDR1 and CDR2 are read off the germline V gene as MNHEY and SVGAGI. The trim is 6 bases for V and 1 base for J, with a gap of 15 bases between the germline ends. The TCR sequence derives from a man aged 35-49 years with COVID-19, enrolled during active disease. The sample comprised peripheral blood. Recombination connected TRBV6-5 to TRBJ1-1; a weak D assignment points to TRBD1 (5 bases agree). The CDR3 region has the sequence CASRQADRRNTEAFF. The nucleotide sequence reads TGTGCCAGCAGGCAAGCTGACAGAAGGAACACTGAAGCTTTCTTT.